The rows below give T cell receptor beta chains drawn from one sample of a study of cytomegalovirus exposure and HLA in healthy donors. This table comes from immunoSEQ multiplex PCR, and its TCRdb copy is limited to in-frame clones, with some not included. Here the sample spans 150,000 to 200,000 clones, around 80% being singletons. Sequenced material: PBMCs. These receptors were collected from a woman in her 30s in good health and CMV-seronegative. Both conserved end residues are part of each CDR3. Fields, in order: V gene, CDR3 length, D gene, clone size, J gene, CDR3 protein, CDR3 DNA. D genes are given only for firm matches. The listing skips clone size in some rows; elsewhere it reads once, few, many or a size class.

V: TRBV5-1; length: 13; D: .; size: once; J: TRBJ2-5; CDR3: CASSLEGGETQYF; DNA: TGCGCCAGCAGCTTGGAGGGAGGAGAGACCCAGTACTTC
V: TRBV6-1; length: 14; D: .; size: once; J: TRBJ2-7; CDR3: CASLDGGRGYEQYF; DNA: TGTGCCAGCCTTGATGGGGGGCGGGGGTACGAGCAGTACTTC
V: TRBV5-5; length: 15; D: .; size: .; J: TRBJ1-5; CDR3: CASSPTAGYYQPQHF; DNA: TGTGCCAGCAGCCCCACCGCAGGTTACTATCAGCCCCAGCATTTT
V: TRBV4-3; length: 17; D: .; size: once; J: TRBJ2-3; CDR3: CASSQGVGRVPTDTQYF; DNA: TGCGCCAGCAGCCAAGGGGTTGGCAGGGTCCCCACAGATACGCAGTATTTT
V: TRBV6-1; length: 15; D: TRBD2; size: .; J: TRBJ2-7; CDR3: CASERASGLSHEQYF; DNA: TGTGCCAGCGAACGGGCTAGCGGGCTCTCCCACGAGCAGTACTTC
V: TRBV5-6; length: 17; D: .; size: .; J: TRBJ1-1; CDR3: CASSLFARGNGDTEAFF; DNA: TGTGCCAGCAGCTTGTTTGCCAGGGGAAATGGGGACACTGAAGCTTTCTTT
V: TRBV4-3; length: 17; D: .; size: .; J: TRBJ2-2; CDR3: CASSQALGAANTGELFF; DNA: TGCGCCAGCAGCCAAGCATTGGGGGCTGCGAACACCGGGGAGCTGTTTTTT
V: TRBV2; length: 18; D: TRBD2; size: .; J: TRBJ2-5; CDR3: CASSRRFRGRATQETQYF; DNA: TGTGCCAGCAGCCGCCGTTTTCGCGGGAGGGCCACCCAAGAGACCCAGTACTTC
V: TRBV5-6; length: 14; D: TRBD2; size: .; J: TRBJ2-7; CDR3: CASSFGGGPYEQYF; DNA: TGTGCCAGCAGCTTCGGGGGGGGGCCGTACGAGCAGTACTTC
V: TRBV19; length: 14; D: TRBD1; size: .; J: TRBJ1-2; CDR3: CASSITGVDYGYTF; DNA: TGTGCCAGTAGTATCACAGGGGTAGACTATGGCTACACCTTC
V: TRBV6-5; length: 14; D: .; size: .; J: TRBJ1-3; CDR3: CASSYSRSGNTIYF; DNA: TGTGCCAGCAGTTACTCACGGTCTGGAAACACCATATATTTT
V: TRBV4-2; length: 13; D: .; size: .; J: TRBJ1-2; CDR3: CATSSGTNYGYTF; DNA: TGTGCCACCAGTTCAGGGACTAACTATGGCTACACCTTC
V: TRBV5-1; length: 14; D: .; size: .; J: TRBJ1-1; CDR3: CASSFDRMNTEAFF; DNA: TGCGCCAGCAGCTTCGACAGGATGAACACTGAAGCTTTCTTT
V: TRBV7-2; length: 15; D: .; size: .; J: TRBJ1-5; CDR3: CASRGGGGVGQPQHF; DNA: TGTGCCAGCAGGGGCGGTGGGGGGGTGGGTCAGCCCCAGCATTTT
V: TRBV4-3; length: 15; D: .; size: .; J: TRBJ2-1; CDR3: CASSRALWGVNEQFF; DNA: TGCGCCAGCAGCCGGGCTCTATGGGGGGTTAATGAGCAGTTCTTC
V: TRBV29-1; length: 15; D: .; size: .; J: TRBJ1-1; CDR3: CSVVGGGEMNTEAFF; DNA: TGCAGCGTTGTAGGGGGAGGGGAAATGAACACTGAAGCTTTCTTT
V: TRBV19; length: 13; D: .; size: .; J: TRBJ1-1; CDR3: CASNSAPWTEAFF; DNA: TGTGCCAGTAACTCTGCCCCATGGACTGAAGCTTTCTTT
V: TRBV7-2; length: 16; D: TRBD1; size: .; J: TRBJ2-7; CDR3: CASSLARAGGRYEQYF; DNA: TGTGCCAGCAGCTTAGCGCGGGCAGGGGGCAGGTACGAGCAGTACTTC
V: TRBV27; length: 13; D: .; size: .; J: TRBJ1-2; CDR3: CASSLNSNYGYTF; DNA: TGTGCCAGCAGTTTAAACAGTAACTATGGCTACACCTTC
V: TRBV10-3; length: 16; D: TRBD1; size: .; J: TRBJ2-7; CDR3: CAIGGAGTGGKYEQYF; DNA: TGTGCCATCGGCGGGGCTGGGACAGGGGGAAAGTACGAGCAGTACTTC
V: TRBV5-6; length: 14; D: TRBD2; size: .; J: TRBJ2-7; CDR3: CASSPSGISYEQYF; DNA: TGTGCCAGCAGCCCTAGCGGGATCTCCTACGAGCAGTACTTC
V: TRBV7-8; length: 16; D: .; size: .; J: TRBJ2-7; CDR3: CASSQVFEGQPYEQYF; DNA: TGTGCCAGCAGCCAAGTTTTCGAAGGACAGCCCTACGAGCAGTACTTC
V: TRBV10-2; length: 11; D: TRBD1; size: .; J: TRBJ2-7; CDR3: CASWDSYEQYF; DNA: TGCGCCAGCTGGGACAGCTACGAGCAGTACTTC
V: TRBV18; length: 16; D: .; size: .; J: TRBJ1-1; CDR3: CASSPHQEFWALEAFF; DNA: TGTGCCAGCTCACCGCACCAGGAATTTTGGGCTCTTGAAGCTTTCTTT
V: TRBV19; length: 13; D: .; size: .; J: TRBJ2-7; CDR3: CASSIGADYEQYF; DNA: TGTGCCAGTAGTATAGGGGCAGACTACGAGCAGTACTTC
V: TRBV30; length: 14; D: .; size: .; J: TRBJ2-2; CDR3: CAWRRPVNTGELFF; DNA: TGTGCCTGGAGGAGGCCGGTGAACACCGGGGAGCTGTTTTTT
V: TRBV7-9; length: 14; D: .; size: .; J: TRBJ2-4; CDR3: CASSDDRSEYIQYF; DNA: TGTGCCAGCAGCGACGACAGGTCCGAATACATTCAGTACTTC
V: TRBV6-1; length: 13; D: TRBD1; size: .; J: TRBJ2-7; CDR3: CASSKQGAYEQYF; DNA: TGTGCCAGCAGTAAACAGGGGGCCTACGAGCAGTACTTC
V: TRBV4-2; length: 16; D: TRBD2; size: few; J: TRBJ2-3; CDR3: CASSLGRETRADTQYF; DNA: TGTGCCAGCAGCCTAGGGCGGGAGACTCGGGCAGATACGCAGTATTTT
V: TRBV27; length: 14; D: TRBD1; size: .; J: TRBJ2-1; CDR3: CASSLWTGTNEQFF; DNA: TGTGCCAGCAGTTTATGGACAGGGACTAATGAGCAGTTCTTC
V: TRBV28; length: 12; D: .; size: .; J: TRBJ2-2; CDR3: CASSLQTGELFF; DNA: TGTGCCAGCAGTCTCCAGACCGGGGAGCTGTTTTTT
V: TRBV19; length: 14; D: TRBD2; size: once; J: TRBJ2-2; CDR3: CASRLAGGPGELFF; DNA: TGTGCCAGTAGACTAGCGGGAGGGCCCGGGGAGCTGTTTTTT
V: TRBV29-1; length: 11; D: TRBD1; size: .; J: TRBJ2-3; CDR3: CSVPTGGTQYF; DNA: TGCAGCGTGCCAACAGGGGGCACGCAGTATTTT
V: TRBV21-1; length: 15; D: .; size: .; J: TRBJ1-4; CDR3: CASSRREGLNEKLFF; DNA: TGTGCCAGCAGCCGGCGTGAGGGCCTTAATGAAAAACTGTTTTTT
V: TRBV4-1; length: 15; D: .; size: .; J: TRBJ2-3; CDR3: CASSQDPGDTDTQYF; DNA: TGCGCCAGCAGCCAAGACCCAGGGGACACAGATACGCAGTATTTT